The clone carrying this TCR beta chain occurred many times. Its antigen is undetermined. The CDR3 extends over 17 amino acids. The germline gives CDR1 DFQATT, CDR2 SNEGSKA (reference sequence). V gave up 6 bases and J gave up 0 bases; unmatched junction bases: 14. TCRdb processed the RACE reads anew with MiXCR; each CDR3 protein has one entry. The sample has tens of thousands of distinct CDR3 sequences, approximately 3.4% seen once. This specimen comes from a study of human T cells and chemical hapten exposure. As for the study in general: 2% DPC was applied to 2 cm by 2 cm of upper inner arm skin for sensitization. Study-level points and caveats: TCRs exceeding 1 in 1000 frequency stayed unchanged with DPC sensitization. Expanded TCR counts at PT1 went up together with patch test score, a positive correlation. Given that the donors had alopecia, their immune response may differ from that seen in healthy people.

Time point denoted: patch test 2, 6 weeks after DPC sensitization. Treatment defined: therapeutic diphenylcyclopropenone sensitization with weekly scalp DPC. This chain connects TRBV20-1 to TRBJ1-2, with TRBD1 matching 9 bases. The source is a middle-aged man with alopecia areata. Some clones in this sample may be carry-over from other donors' samples. Sequencing used whole blood, obtained in connection with sensitization to the hapten diphenylcyclopropenone (DPC). CDR3 in DNA: TGCAGTGCGGAGGTCGAGCCGGGACAGGGATCTAACTATGGCTACACCTTC. This gives the protein CSAEVEPGQGSNYGYTF.